These T cell receptor beta chains were read from a single sample in a study of regulatory T cells in long-lasting Graves disease. TCRdb redid the calling of the multiplex PCR reads with MiXCR, one entry per CDR3 protein. The table includes roughly 470,000 distinct CDR3 sequences, around 21% detected once. The material was peripheral blood mononuclear cells (PBMCs), obtained when the disease was refractory, from a patient treated with antithyroid drugs. The receptors were gathered from a female donor with Graves disease. Each CDR3 is given with its conserved first and last residue. D genes are given only for firm matches. Clone size is shown for a subset of rows, as once, few, many or a class of expanded clone.

V gene	D gene	clone size	J gene	CDR3 protein	CDR3 DNA
TRBV6-1	-	many	TRBJ2-7	CASGGARTYEQYF	TGTGCCAGCGGGGGGGCGCGTACCTACGAGCAGTACTTC
TRBV18	TRBD2	-	TRBJ2-1	CASSPLGTSGSNEQFF	TGTGCCAGCTCACCACTCGGGACTAGCGGGAGTAATGAGCAGTTCTTC
TRBV19	-	few	TRBJ1-5	CASSTDRYGQPQHF	TGTGCCAGTAGTACTGACAGGTATGGGCAGCCCCAGCATTTT
TRBV10-2	TRBD1	many	TRBJ1-1	CASSERDFPGQPNTEAFF	TGCGCCAGCAGTGAGCGCGATTTTCCGGGACAGCCGAACACTGAAGCTTTCTTT
TRBV15	TRBD1	many	TRBJ2-7	CATKGQTYEQYF	TGTGCCACCAAGGGACAGACATACGAGCAGTACTTC
TRBV25-1	-	-	TRBJ2-5	CASSEFEDQETQYF	TGTGCCAGCAGTGAATTTGAGGACCAAGAGACCCAGTACTTC
TRBV19	-	-	TRBJ2-7	CASTPGSGGPYEQYF	TGTGCCAGTACCCCCGGTTCGGGGGGCCCCTACGAGCAGTACTTC
TRBV15	-	-	TRBJ2-6	CATSMEGRSSGANVLTF	TGTGCCACCAGCATGGAGGGACGGAGCTCTGGGGCCAACGTCCTGACTTTC
TRBV6-1	-	many	TRBJ2-2	CASRSLGARTGELFF	TGTGCCAGCAGGTCCCTGGGGGCGCGTACCGGGGAGCTGTTTTTT
TRBV11-2	-	many	TRBJ1-2	CASSPSGGANYGYTF	TGTGCCAGCAGCCCTTCCGGGGGAGCTAACTATGGCTACACCTTC
TRBV10-3	TRBD1	-	TRBJ2-3	CAISAVTGASTDTQYF	TGTGCCATCAGTGCGGTAACAGGGGCAAGCACAGATACGCAGTATTTT
TRBV15	TRBD1	many	TRBJ1-1	CATSRDRGRGNTEAFF	TGTGCCACCAGCAGAGACAGGGGGCGAGGGAACACTGAAGCTTTCTTT
TRBV28	TRBD2	-	TRBJ2-5	CASSLPVTSGDQETQYF	TGTGCCAGCAGTTTGCCCGTTACTAGCGGGGACCAAGAGACCCAGTACTTC
TRBV7-2	TRBD1	-	TRBJ2-7	CASSLRPGQGYYEQYF	TGTGCCAGCAGCTTGCGTCCGGGACAGGGCTACTACGAGCAGTACTTC
TRBV28	-	many	TRBJ2-7	CASSLGSLYEQYF	TGTGCCAGCAGTTTAGGAAGCCTCTACGAGCAGTACTTC
TRBV29-1	-	many	TRBJ1-1	CSVGWGGTEAFF	TGCAGCGTTGGCTGGGGGGGCACTGAAGCTTTCTTT
TRBV19	-	many	TRBJ1-1	CASSIQGNTEAFF	TGTGCCAGTAGTATCCAGGGAAACACTGAAGCTTTCTTT
TRBV27	TRBD2	many	TRBJ2-7	CATRSRLAGGKSYEQYF	TGTGCCACTAGGTCACGGCTAGCGGGAGGGAAGTCCTACGAGCAGTACTTC
TRBV14	TRBD2	few	TRBJ2-2	CASSQASGRATGELFF	TGTGCCAGCAGCCAAGCGAGCGGGAGGGCCACCGGGGAGCTGTTTTTT
TRBV6-5	-	many	TRBJ1-1	CASSSPATGMNTEAFF	TGTGCCAGCAGTTCCCCGGCGACCGGCATGAACACTGAAGCTTTCTTT
TRBV7-9	TRBD2	few	TRBJ2-2	CASSFRPSGRNTGELFF	TGTGCCAGCAGCTTCCGACCGAGCGGGAGGAACACCGGGGAGCTGTTTTTT
TRBV28	-	-	TRBJ2-3	CASSPLTGDTQYF	TGTGCCAGCAGTCCCCTGACCGGAGATACGCAGTATTTT
TRBV3-1	TRBD2	many	TRBJ2-5	CASKKGPGLAGVETQYF	TGTGCCAGCAAAAAAGGGCCGGGACTAGCGGGAGTTGAGACCCAGTACTTC
TRBV7-6	-	few	TRBJ2-7	CASSSTSSSSYEQYF	TGTGCCAGCAGCTCGACCTCGAGCAGCTCCTACGAGCAGTACTTC
TRBV12-3/TRBV12-4	-	many	TRBJ1-5	CASSLGSGGHQPQHF	TGTGCCAGCAGTTTAGGGTCCGGGGGTCATCAGCCCCAGCATTTT
TRBV15	-	few	TRBJ1-1	CATSRNEAVLF	TGTGCCACCAGCAGAAATGAGGCAGTTTTATTT
TRBV12-3/TRBV12-4	TRBD1	many	TRBJ1-1	CASSLLRGLREAFF	TGTGCCAGCAGTTTATTGAGGGGGCTAAGAGAAGCTTTCTTT
TRBV28	-	many	TRBJ1-2	CASNGDRFSYGYTF	TGTGCCAGCAACGGCGACAGGTTCTCCTATGGCTACACCTTC
TRBV9	TRBD1	once	TRBJ2-3	CASSQVRTGYTDTQYF	TGTGCCAGCAGCCAAGTAAGGACAGGGTACACAGATACGCAGTATTTT
TRBV30	-	few	TRBJ1-4	CAWSAVAGRINEKLFF	TGTGCCTGGAGTGCGGTTGCGGGCAGGATAAATGAAAAACTGTTTTTT
TRBV6-5	TRBD2	-	TRBJ2-7	CANSYGTSGSYEQYF	TGTGCCAACAGCTACGGGACTAGCGGGAGCTACGAGCAGTACTTC
TRBV30	TRBD1	few	TRBJ2-7	CAWSPSGQTYEQYF	TGTGCCTGGAGTCCGTCGGGACAGACCTACGAGCAGTACTTC
TRBV11-2	TRBD2	once	TRBJ2-5	CASSLRGRGIRGGERPETQYF	TGTGCCAGCAGCTTAAGGGGTCGAGGGATTCGGGGGGGGGAGCGTCCAGAGACCCAGTACTTC
TRBV9	-	few	TRBJ1-1	CASSAEGMNTEAFF	TGTGCCAGCAGCGCCGAGGGAATGAACACTGAAGCTTTCTTT
TRBV18	-	-	TRBJ2-7	CASSPPTREQYF	TGTGCCAGCTCACCCCCTACTAGAGAGCAGTACTTC
TRBV11-1	-	few	TRBJ1-1	CASSLPRAGLNTEAFF	TGTGCCAGCAGCCTTCCCAGAGCAGGTTTGAACACTGAAGCTTTCTTT
TRBV27	-	-	TRBJ2-3	CASSPIGASTDTQYF	TGTGCCAGCAGTCCCATCGGGGCTAGCACAGATACGCAGTATTTT
TRBV27	TRBD2	few	TRBJ2-7	CASSSLGSGRKGQYF	TGTGCCAGCAGTTCCCTCGGTAGCGGGAGAAAGGGGCAGTACTTC
TRBV7-3	-	few	TRBJ2-7	CASSPSPGSLQYF	TGTGCCAGCAGCCCATCCCCAGGTTCCTTGCAGTACTTC
TRBV7-9	-	many	TRBJ1-1	CASSLVLSENTEAFF	TGTGCCAGCAGCTTAGTTTTGTCCGAGAACACTGAAGCTTTCTTT
TRBV5-1	TRBD1	many	TRBJ2-7	CASSFEGQAYEQYF	TGCGCCAGCAGCTTCGAGGGACAGGCCTACGAGCAGTACTTC
TRBV12-3/TRBV12-4	-	many	TRBJ1-1	CASSLDWRDKAFF	TGTGCCAGCAGTTTAGATTGGCGCGATAAAGCTTTCTTT